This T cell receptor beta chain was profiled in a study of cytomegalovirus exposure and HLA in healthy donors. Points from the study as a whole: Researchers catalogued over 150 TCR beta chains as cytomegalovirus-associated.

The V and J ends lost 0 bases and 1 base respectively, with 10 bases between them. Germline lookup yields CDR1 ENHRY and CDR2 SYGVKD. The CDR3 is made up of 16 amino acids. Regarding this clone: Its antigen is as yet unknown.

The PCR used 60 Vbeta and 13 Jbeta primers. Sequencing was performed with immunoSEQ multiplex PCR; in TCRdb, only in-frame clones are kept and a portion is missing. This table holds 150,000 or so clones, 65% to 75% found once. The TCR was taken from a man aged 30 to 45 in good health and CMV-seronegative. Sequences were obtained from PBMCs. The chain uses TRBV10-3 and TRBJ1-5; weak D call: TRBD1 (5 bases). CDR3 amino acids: CAISESSRASNQPQHF. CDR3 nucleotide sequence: TGTGCCATCAGTGAGTCATCCAGGGCCAGCAATCAGCCCCAGCATTTT.